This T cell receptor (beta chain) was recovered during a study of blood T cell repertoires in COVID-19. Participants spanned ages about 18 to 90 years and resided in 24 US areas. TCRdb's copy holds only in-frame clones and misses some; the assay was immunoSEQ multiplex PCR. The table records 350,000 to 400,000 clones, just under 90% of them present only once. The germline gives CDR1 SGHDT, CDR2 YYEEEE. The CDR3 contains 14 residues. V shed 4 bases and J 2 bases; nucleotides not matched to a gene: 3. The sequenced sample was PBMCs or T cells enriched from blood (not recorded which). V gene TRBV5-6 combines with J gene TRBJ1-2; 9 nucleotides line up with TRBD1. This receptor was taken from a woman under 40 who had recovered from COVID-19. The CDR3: CASSPGQGNYGYTF. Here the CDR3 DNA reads TGTGCCAGCAGCCCGGGACAGGGAAACTATGGCTACACCTTC.